Here is one T cell receptor beta chain with its context. Its target is not known. This record belongs to a study of CD8 T cells in Susac syndrome. Study-wide points: Acknowledgment was made by the study that its TCR sequencing and HLA analysis involved a relatively small number of individuals.

In germline, CDR1 is KGHSH, CDR2 LQKENI. This CDR3 is built from 17 residues. Losses at the gene ends were 3 bases for V and 5 bases for J; bases not matched to a gene: 13. A quantity of about 0.5 to 1 ug RNA underwent reverse transcription using random hexamers. From the immunoSEQ multiplex PCR reads, TCRdb called clonotypes with MiXCR, one entry per CDR3 protein. The top ten clones hold around 0.096% of a sample with about 190,000 distinct CDR3 sequences, 90% to 97% of them seen once. Sequencing of TCR beta was undertaken in CD8+ and CD4+ T cells derived from blood. The sequence was collected from a human donor with Susac syndrome. The chain is built from TRBV18 and TRBJ2-7; TRBD1 matches at 10 bases. The sequenced material came from CD4+ T cells from PBMCs. CDR3 amino acids: CASSPLATGQGFDEQYF. CDR3 nucleotides: TGTGCCAGCTCACCTCTCGCTACGGGACAGGGGTTTGACGAGCAGTACTTC.